This TCR beta chain was observed in a study of blood T cell repertoires in COVID-19. V gave up 8 bases and J gave up 4 bases, with 20 bases separating them. This CDR3 has 16 amino acids. Germline V lookup: CDR1 LGHDT, CDR2 YNNKEL (reference sequence). Assay: immunoSEQ multiplex PCR; the TCRdb copy retains only in-frame clones and omits some. The sample contains about 320,000 clones, 90% of which appear only once. Everyone who took part was about 18 to 89 years old, and they came from 20 to 25 US areas. The rearrangement joins TRBV3-1 (or the pseudogene TRBV3-2) to TRBJ2-2; a weak D match, TRBD2 (5 bases). The receptor was isolated from a man aged 55 to 70 who had recovered from COVID-19. Sequencing was carried out using PBMCs or T cells enriched from blood (not recorded which). In nucleotides, the CDR3 is TGTGCCAGCGGAAACCGGTTGGCGGGTAGCACCGGGGAGCTGTTTTTT. This codes for CASGNRLAGSTGELFF.